The clone carrying this T cell receptor (beta chain) was found once. This sample stems from a study of neoadjuvant anti-PD-1 for oral cavity cancer. TCRdb's copy holds only in-frame clones and misses some; the assay was immunoSEQ multiplex PCR. The sample lists around 11,000 clones; approximately 52% were seen once. Germline CDR1 reads KGHSH; CDR2 reads LQKENI. V was clipped by 3 bases and J by 5 bases, with 16 bases between them. The CDR3 has 15 amino acids. The chain couples TRBV18 to TRBJ1-1; D is perhaps TRBD1 (5 bases). Sequenced material: tumor tissue, taken before nivolumab (anti-PD-1) treatment. The sequence was collected from a person between 40 and 85 years old with oral cavity squamous cell carcinoma. CDR3 in DNA: TGTGCCAGCTCACCTTCTTGGCAGGGAGAAACTGAAGCTTTCTTT. It is translated as CASSPSWQGETEAFF. The entire variable domain, with the rest obtained from reference TRBV18 and TRBJ1-1, is as follows: NAGVMQNPRHLVRRRGQEARLRCSPMKGHSHVYWYRQLPEEGLKFMVYLQKENIIDESGMPKERFSAEFPKEGPSILRIQQVVRGDSAAYFCASSPSWQGETEAFFGQGTRLTVV.